The rows below give T cell receptor beta chains drawn from one sample of a study of blood T cell repertoires in COVID-19. TCRdb's copy holds only in-frame clones and misses some; the assay was immunoSEQ multiplex PCR. The sample yields under 250,000 clones, 75% to 90% seen once. The sample consisted of peripheral blood. These receptors were collected from a woman in her seventies with active or convalescent COVID-19. The CDR3 runs from the conserved cysteine through the conserved F or W. Clone size is shown for a subset of rows, as once, few, many or a class of expanded clone.

13,TRBV15,NA,TRBJ2-7,CATSPRPTGEQYF
15,TRBV28,once,TRBJ2-2,CASSFQGLATGELFF
15,TRBV27,NA,TRBJ2-1,CASSPFDTTYNEQFF
17,TRBV7-9,NA,TRBJ1-4,CASSSGTGQVVSEKLFF
13,TRBV19,NA,TRBJ2-1,CASSWDREYEQFF
13,TRBV3-1/TRBV3-2,NA,TRBJ2-1,CASSQAETSGRLF
17,TRBV4-2,NA,TRBJ2-1,CASSQDASGGSYNEQFF
12,TRBV6-1,NA,TRBJ1-4,CASSDSPGGVFF
15,TRBV5-1,NA,TRBJ1-5,CASSLGDREEQPQHF
18,TRBV5-1,NA,TRBJ2-1,CASSLEGLAVSSYNEQFF
16,TRBV5-4,NA,TRBJ2-2,CASSPQWGLITGELFF
18,TRBV5-4,NA,TRBJ2-1,CASSFSTSGRTSYNEQFF
14,TRBV7-9,NA,TRBJ2-2,CASSLGASTGELFF
16,TRBV28,NA,TRBJ1-2,CASTLGGGGWTYGYTF
14,TRBV5-1,once,TRBJ2-3,CASSLDSSTDTQYF
15,TRBV7-2,once,TRBJ2-2,CASSSPPMRTGELFF
22,TRBV3-1/TRBV3-2,NA,TRBJ1-5,CASSQEPGQDNSEHYSNQPQHF
14,TRBV5-1,NA,TRBJ1-2,CASRGQGAHYGYTF
16,TRBV15,once,TRBJ2-1,CATSRGGAGGGNEQFF
14,TRBV3-1/TRBV3-2,NA,TRBJ1-1,CASSQGTGDTEAFF
14,TRBV5-1,NA,TRBJ2-5,CASSPSGGQETQYF
14,TRBV6-5,NA,TRBJ2-3,CASSRDTSAYTQYF
13,TRBV7-3,NA,TRBJ2-1,CASSIRDNNEQFF
15,TRBV7-9,few,TRBJ1-1,CASSPLTATNTEAFF
16,TRBV3-1/TRBV3-2,once,TRBJ2-3,CASSPQSGQGKVTQYF
15,TRBV14,NA,TRBJ2-1,CASSRLASGGNEQFF
18,TRBV4-1,NA,TRBJ2-3,CASSRPGQGGVFTDTQYF
18,TRBV7-3,few,TRBJ2-6,CASSFIGVGFSGANVLTF
18,TRBV18,NA,TRBJ2-7,CASSPLDGIPPSGYEQYF
13,TRBV28,NA,TRBJ2-7,CASYLAGGYEQYF
14,TRBV25-1,NA,TRBJ1-3,CASGPGLGRNTIYF
13,TRBV30,NA,TRBJ1-3,CAWSVRGGDTIYF
15,TRBV3-1/TRBV3-2,NA,TRBJ2-5,CASSYSQGAQETQYF
16,TRBV15,NA,TRBJ1-5,CATSRSRQGGNQPQHF
16,TRBV13,NA,TRBJ1-2,CASSLGPTGGAGGYTF
14,TRBV5-1,NA,TRBJ2-7,CASSPLGGRYEQYF
16,TRBV19,NA,TRBJ1-2,CASSIRRGGANYGYTF
15,TRBV11-2,NA,TRBJ2-5,CASSLGGGYEETQYF
13,TRBV19,NA,TRBJ2-1,CASNEDTDNEQFF
13,TRBV10-3,NA,TRBJ1-5,CATGQGSNQPQHF
15,TRBV24-1,few,TRBJ2-2,CATSDLTGTTGELFF
15,TRBV19,NA,TRBJ2-7,CASSTRTSGSSEQYF
14,TRBV25-1,NA,TRBJ2-7,CASSEASGTYEQYF
16,TRBV3-1/TRBV3-2,NA,TRBJ2-2,CASSLSGRAAGGELFF
15,TRBV4-1,NA,TRBJ2-7,CASSRLTGGGDEQYF
15,TRBV5-1,NA,TRBJ2-2,CASSLAGVNTGELFF
14,TRBV6-5,NA,TRBJ1-3,CASSYDSSGNTIYF
14,TRBV5-6,NA,TRBJ1-1,CASSAAGGNTEAFF
14,TRBV27,once,TRBJ1-4,CASSDLGGWEKLFF
19,TRBV3-1/TRBV3-2,NA,TRBJ2-3,CASSQVHTGRGPGADTQYF
15,TRBV7-8,NA,TRBJ2-7,CASSRQLGQGYEQYF
14,TRBV5-1,once,TRBJ2-1,CASSWTGINNEQFF
16,TRBV18,NA,TRBJ2-7,CASSSQSGLSTYEQYF